This T cell receptor (beta chain) came from a study of T-cell memory formation after mild COVID-19 (dated by TCRdb to the early 2020s). For the study in its entirety: TCR sequence clusters from the two donors were largely donor specific. In two donors, T-cell clones that expanded and contracted after mild COVID-19 were followed by sequencing TCRalpha and TCRbeta repertoires longitudinally. Two young, previously healthy adult volunteers made up the cohort, one male and one female. Overall study outcomes, separate from this receptor: Contracting CD4+ clones were located mainly in the CM and EM memory subsets, whereas CD8+ clones were found to be enriched in EMRA. The study covered only two mild cases, and larger cohorts including severe cases with pre-infection samples were considered necessary. From day 15 to 85, contracting clones showed balanced CD4/CD8 phenotypes, whereas a second wave of clones that expanded from day 15 to 37 leaned towards CD4+. Some responding clones were detected in pre-infection memory, which suggested that pre-existing cross-reactive memory T cells had joined the SARS-CoV-2 response. SARS-CoV-2 specificity was not confirmed for the second-wave clones peaking on day 37.

A word on this clonotype: The specificity of this receptor is unknown. Per-base qualities were not stored, and no clone one base away is much larger.

PBMCs were isolated by Ficoll-Paque density gradient centrifugation. CDR1 SEHNR and CDR2 FQNEAQ were looked up in the germline V gene (reference sequence). Germline trimming amounts to 5 bases on V and 0 bases on J, with 12 as the count of junction bases outside the gene matches. Measured from the cysteine to the phenylalanine, the CDR3 is 17 residues long. The retained sequence is limited to the CDR3, 51 bases, with the frame set at the first base. Instrument used: Illumina NovaSeq 6000. cDNA libraries for TCRalpha and TCRbeta were prepared by 5'RACE using constant-segment primers, with sample barcodes and unique molecular identifiers added. Trizol reagent was used to extract RNA from every sample. The libraries were amplified in two PCR steps, and the second step added a second sample barcode and Illumina TruSeq adapters. Libraries were sequenced on an Illumina NovaSeq with 2 x 150 bp paired-end reads. The study's own analysis went as follows. Demultiplexing of reads and collapsing into UMI-guided consensus sequences were performed with migec v1.2.7. Using mixcr v2.1.11, UMI consensuses were aligned to TRA and TRB V and J templates and then assembled into clonotypes. Clonotypes were classified as expanded or contracted when called significant by both edgeR and NoisET, with noise models trained on biological replicates. For edgeR calls, the thresholds were a false discovery rate-adjusted p below 0.01 and a log2 fold-change of 1. As an exploratory analysis of dynamics, max-normalized trajectories of the 1000 most abundant clonotypes were examined with PCA combined with hierarchical clustering. Separately sequenced CD4+ and CD8+ repertoires were used to assign the CD4 or CD8 phenotype of responding clones. TCRdb redid the processing of the public reads, applying fastp at Q25 and MiXCR, and retained in-frame beta chains. Rows merge per CDR3 protein into single entries with the most common DNA and genes. The V and J calls were determined by TCRdb, not by the authors. Across this sample there are around 300,000 distinct CDR3 sequences, with approximately 15% seen only once. Together, the top ten hold roughly a fifth of the sample.

The sequence derives from a man younger than 35 who had mild COVID-19 (a few samples of this study predate the infection). The sample titles of this study are shuffled in the database, so cell type and time point are left out; the donor was told from shared clones. Specimen: PBMCs or a T cell subset sorted from them (not recorded which). Rearrangement joined TRBV7-9 to TRBJ1-1; 7 bases in the middle match TRBD1. The DNA reads as follows: TGTGCCAGCAGCGGCTCAGGGGGACCCAACCTGAACACTGAAGCTTTCTTT. The encoded protein is CASSGSGGPNLNTEAFF. With the rest looked up from the reference TRBV7-9 and TRBJ1-1 genes rather than sequenced, the full variable domain is DTGVSQNPRHKITKRGQNVTFRCDPISEHNRLYWYRQTLGQGPEFLTYFQNEAQLEKSRLLSDRFSAERPKGSFSTLEIQRTEQGDSAMYLCASSGSGGPNLNTEAFFGQGTRLTVV.